The 32 T cell receptor beta chains given below trace back to one sample, sequenced in a study of lymphopenia after photon versus proton radiotherapy (dated by TCRdb to 2018 to 2020). The library was built by means of the immunoSEQ multiplex PCR assay. Entries here come from immuneACCESS through TCRdb and include only in-frame sequences with V and J called. Some clones fail to appear in such tables; in the studies checked, an unresolved V gene covers under half of the shortfall, and the cause of the remainder is unknown. The sample table shows 35,000 to 50,000 clones, and approximately 90% are seen once. The ten largest clones capture 13% to 15% of the sample. This specimen consisted of peripheral blood, obtained from a patient treated with photon-based radiotherapy. These receptors were collected from a man aged 55-75 years with cholangiocarcinoma.

In the case of this clone: At the DNA level, this CDR3 is encoded by other sequences in the same sample as well. This rearrangement joins TRBV11-3 to TRBJ1-1; D is possibly TRBD1 (5 bases). Per germline, CDR1 SGHNT and CDR2 YENEEA. The ends were cut back, 3 bases at V and 1 base at J, with 6 bases in the middle. CDR3 size: 13 residues. DNA of the CDR3: TGTGCCAGCAGCTTTGGGGGGAACACTGAAGCTTTCTTT. Amino acids: CASSFGGNTEAFF.

CDR3 nucleotides: TGTGCCAGTAGTACTCCTAGGGACAGGGAGGACACCGGGGAGCTGTTTTTT. Amino acids: CASSTPRDREDTGELFF. The rearrangement links TRBV19 to TRBJ2-2; 9 bases are shared with TRBD1. This CDR3 contains 17 residues. Looked up from germline, CDR1 is LNHDA and CDR2 is SQIVND (reference sequence). V lost 4 bases and J lost 3; bases outside the gene matches: 9. The full variable domain, its missing parts supplied by reference TRBV19 and TRBJ2-2, is DGGITQSPKYLFRKEGQNVTLSCEQNLNHDAMYWYRQDPGQGLRLIYYSQIVNDFQKGDIAEGYSVSREKKESFPLTVTSAQKNPTAFYLCASSTPRDREDTGELFFGEGSRLTVL.

V and J are TRBV11-2 and TRBJ2-7, with 9 bases identical to TRBD1. With 8 bases clipped from V and 3 bases from J, the junction kept 8 bases outside the gene matches. The CDR3 contains 14 residues. Germline CDR1 is SGHAT and CDR2 is FQNNGV. CDR3 in amino acids: CASASGQGIYEQYF. The CDR3 DNA follows: TGTGCCAGCGCTTCCGGACAGGGGATCTACGAGCAGTACTTC.

This chain connects TRBV29-1 to TRBJ1-2, with 11 bases identical to TRBD1. The V and J ends lost 1 base and 3 bases, in that order; junction bases with no gene match: 1. The germline CDR1 and CDR2 sequences are SQVTM and ANQGSEA. This CDR3 contains 14 residues. The CDR3 DNA is TGCAGCGTTGAAGGGACAGGGGGCGACTATGGCTACACCTTC. Protein: CSVEGTGGDYGYTF. Using reference TRBV29-1 and TRBJ1-2 for the parts outside the CDR3, the full variable domain is SAVISQKPSRDICQRGTSLTIQCQVDSQVTMMFWYRQQPGQSLTLIATANQGSEATYESGFVIDKFPISRPNLTFSTLTVSNMSPEDSSIYLCSVEGTGGDYGYTFGSGTRLTVV.

This chain links TRBV7-9 with TRBJ2-5; 7 nucleotides match TRBD2. CDR3 length equals 19 residues. Germline values: CDR1 SEHNR, CDR2 FQNEAQ (reference sequence). J gave up 2 bases and V 5 bases, and 20 bases lay outside the gene matches. The DNA of the CDR3 is TGTGCCAGCAGCCACCTGGCCGGATGGAAAGAGCGGGAACAAGAGACCCAGTACTTC. It codes for CASSHLAGWKEREQETQYF.

The V call is TRBV7-3, the J call TRBJ2-7; the D is unclear. V dropped 3 bases and J dropped 1 base, with 7 bases sitting between them. CDR1 SGHTA and CDR2 FQGTGA come from the germline V gene. This CDR3 comprises 13 residues. For the CDR3, the DNA is TGTGCCAGCAGCTTTTTCGCTTCCTACGAGCAGTACTTC. Its translation: CASSFFASYEQYF.

The V and J genes are TRBV7-8 and TRBJ2-5; D not certain. V was trimmed by 7 bases and J by 2 bases, leaving 14 bases between them. The length of the CDR3 is 14 residues. Germline CDR1 SGHVS, CDR2 FQNEAQ. The CDR3 is CASNFGRPQETQYF. Here the CDR3 DNA reads TGTGCCAGCAACTTCGGTCGGCCACAAGAGACCCAGTACTTC. The variable domain in full, with the rest retrieved from reference TRBV7-8 and TRBJ2-5, is GAGVSQSPRYKVAKRGQDVALRCDPISGHVSLFWYQQALGQGPEFLTYFQNEAQLDKSGLPSDRFFAERPEGSVSTLKIQRTQQEDSAVYLCASNFGRPQETQYFGPGTRLLVL.

This chain links TRBV10-2 with TRBJ2-2; 7 bases fit TRBD2. The CDR3 runs 17 residues. V lost 1 base to trimming and J lost 1 base; unmatched junction nucleotides: 6. Germline V gene lookup returns CDR1 WSHSY and CDR2 SAAADI. The CDR3 DNA is TGCGCCAGCAGTGAGTACCCGGCGGGGGTGAACACCGGGGAGCTGTTTTTT. The encoded protein is CASSEYPAGVNTGELFF.

This chain uses TRBV4-3 with TRBJ1-4; perhaps TRBD1 as D (5 bases). The ends were cut back, 5 bases at V and 6 bases at J, with 13 bases in the middle. Germline lookup yields CDR1 LGHNA and CDR2 YSLEER. The CDR3 contains 14 residues. CDR3 nucleotides: TGCGCCAGCAGCGGGCAGGGAGAGGATGAAAAACTGTTTTTT. Translation: CASSGQGEDEKLFF.

This sequence joins TRBV19 and TRBJ2-5; D might be TRBD1 (6 bases). The V end lost 4 bases, the J end lost 7 bases, and 19 bases lay between the germline ends. The CDR3 runs to 15 residues. Germline V gene lookup returns CDR1 LNHDA and CDR2 SQIVND (reference sequence). CDR3 nucleotides: TGTGCCAGTAGTAGTCGGACAGTGTCACCGGGGACCCAGTACTTC. Its protein is CASSSRTVSPGTQYF.

This clone was seen a single time. This chain uses TRBV10-3 with TRBJ2-5; 12 nucleotides agree with TRBD2. The V and J ends lost 4 bases and 2 bases, in that order; junction bases with no gene match: 5. This CDR3 is built from 16 residues. Germline CDR1 reads ENHRY; CDR2 reads SYGVKD. This CDR3 is CAISGILAGGQETQYF. CDR3 DNA sequence: TGTGCCATCAGTGGAATACTAGCGGGAGGTCAAGAGACCCAGTACTTC.

J is TRBJ2-7 and V is TRBV2, with 9 nucleotides matching TRBD1. The CDR3 runs 15 residues. V gave up 4 bases and J gave up 2 bases; unmatched junction bases: 6. CDR1 and CDR2 from the germline V gene are SNHLY and FYNNEI. Here the CDR3 DNA reads TGTGCCAGCAGTGTAGGGGACAGGGCGACCTACGAGCAGTACTTC. This translates into CASSVGDRATYEQYF.

V and J are TRBV5-1 and TRBJ2-5; no reliable D call. Germline CDR1 reads SGHRS; CDR2 reads YFSETQ. The CDR3 covers 15 residues. Trimming shortened V by 0 bases and J by 1 base, and 10 bases separated the two germline ends. CDR3 in amino acids: CASSLARTVQETQYF. The CDR3 bases are TGCGCCAGCAGCTTGGCCCGAACAGTCCAAGAGACCCAGTACTTC.

V and J are TRBV28 and TRBJ2-7; no clear D. The germline V gene encodes CDR1 MDHEN and CDR2 SYDVKM. The CDR3 covers 13 residues. V gave up 7 bases and J gave up 2 bases, with 12 bases separating them. The CDR3 reads CASTSSRAYEQYF. The CDR3 coding sequence is TGTGCCAGCACCTCGAGCAGAGCCTACGAGCAGTACTTC.

The V and J genes are TRBV27 and TRBJ1-5; D call uncertain. Deletions cut 6 bases from V and 6 bases from J, with 18 bases between. Germline V gives CDR1 MNHEY, CDR2 SMNVEV (reference sequence). The CDR3 contains 15 residues. The CDR3 DNA follows: TGTGCCAGCAGATCCGGGCCATCAGGTACTCAGCCCCAGCATTTT. It yields the protein CASRSGPSGTQPQHF.

The chain is built from TRBV7-2 and TRBJ1-2; 7 bases fit TRBD1. The CDR3 has 14 residues. Germline assignment: CDR1 SGHTA and CDR2 FQGNSA. The V gene end was trimmed by 5 bases and the J gene end by 8 bases; junction bases not matched to a gene: 11. CDR3 residues: CASSLGTVESGYTF. DNA of the CDR3: TGTGCCAGCAGCCTAGGGACAGTAGAGAGCGGCTACACCTTC.

J is TRBJ2-1 and V is TRBV28; 8 bases line up with TRBD1. Germline assignment: CDR1 MDHEN and CDR2 SYDVKM. The CDR3 totals 13 residues. V lost 7 bases and J lost 2; bases outside the gene matches: 1. The DNA of the CDR3 is TGTGCCAGCACGGGACAGGCCTACAATGAGCAGTTCTTC. It encodes CASTGQAYNEQFF.

The rearrangement uses TRBV7-6 and TRBJ1-4; D remains ambiguous. Germline assignment: CDR1 SGHVS and CDR2 FNYEAQ. This CDR3 comprises 14 residues. Trimming took off 5 bases at V and 0 bases at J, with 7 bases between the two ends. CDR3 DNA: TGTGCCAGCAGCCAGGATTCAACTAATGAAAAACTGTTTTTT. Translated, it gives CASSQDSTNEKLFF.

The CDR3 spells CASSEQRGGEAFF. For the CDR3, the DNA is TGTGCCAGCAGTGAACAGAGGGGTGGTGAAGCTTTCTTT. This rearrangement joins TRBV6-1 to TRBJ1-1; D is possibly TRBD1 (5 bases). Trimming left V 2 bases short and J 7 bases short, with 11 bases between. Germline lookup yields CDR1 MNHNS and CDR2 SASEGT. CDR3 length equals 13 residues.

The rearrangement joins TRBV5-1 to TRBJ2-1; 8 nucleotides line up with TRBD1. The CDR3 runs to 15 residues. V lost 2 bases, J lost 5 bases, and 6 bases stayed unmatched. Per germline, CDR1 SGHRS and CDR2 YFSETQ. CDR3 nucleotide sequence: TGCGCCAGCAGCTTAGGACAGGGATCCCACAATGAGCAGTTCTTC. Translated: CASSLGQGSHNEQFF. Full variable domain (missing parts from reference TRBV5-1 and TRBJ2-1): KAGVTQTPRYLIKTRGQQVTLSCSPISGHRSVSWYQQTPGQGLQFLFEYFSETQRNKGNFPGRFSGRQFSNSRSEMNVSTLELGDSALYLCASSLGQGSHNEQFFGPGTRLTVL.

The V gene is TRBV9, the J gene TRBJ2-1, with a weak D call TRBD1 (5 bases). The CDR3 totals 18 residues. Germline V gene data show CDR1 as SGDLS and CDR2 as YYNGEE. Trimming removed 0 bases from V and 7 bases from J, with 23 bases in between. CDR3 in DNA: TGTGCCAGCAGCGTAGCTACGCAAGGGGTTCGTGTTGGGAATGAGCAGTTCTTC. Amino acid sequence: CASSVATQGVRVGNEQFF.

CDR3 in amino acids: CASSLAEWAETYEQYF. The CDR3 nucleotides read TGCGCCAGCAGCTTGGCCGAGTGGGCCGAAACCTACGAGCAGTACTTC. This chain uses TRBV5-1 with TRBJ2-7; the D is unclear. The CDR3 loop spans 16 amino acids. Trimming shortened V by 0 bases and J by 2 bases, and 15 bases separated the two germline ends. The germline gives CDR1 SGHRS, CDR2 YFSETQ.

Written as DNA, the CDR3 is TGCGCCAGCAGCTTGGGAGGGGATGACACTGAAGCTTTCTTT. Its translation: CASSLGGDDTEAFF. The gene calls are TRBV5-1 and TRBJ1-1; a possible D gene is TRBD1 (5 bases). The CDR3 covers 14 residues. Trimming took off 0 bases at V and 3 bases at J, with 9 bases between the two ends. CDR1 is SGHRS, CDR2 YFSETQ, per germline.

The rearrangement joins TRBV28 to TRBJ2-1, with D unclear. The germline CDR1 and CDR2 sequences are MDHEN and SYDVKM. The CDR3 runs 16 residues. V was trimmed by 5 bases and J by 7 bases, leaving 21 bases between them. The CDR3, as DNA: TGTGCCAGCAGTCCCCCCGACACCTCCTTACGGAATGAGCAGTTCTTC. It encodes CASSPPDTSLRNEQFF.

This clone was observed once. The rearrangement uses TRBV7-8 and TRBJ2-2, with 8 bases fitting TRBD1. CDR3 length: 15 amino acids. Germline CDR1 and CDR2: SGHVS and FQNEAQ. J lost 7 bases, V lost 4 bases, and 8 bases had no gene match. The CDR3 bases are TGTGCCAGCAGCTCACCAGGGGGCGCGGACGGGGAGCTGTTTTTT. Protein: CASSSPGGADGELFF.

J is TRBJ2-1 and V is TRBV5-1; TRBD2 matches 15 bases. Germline CDR1 SGHRS, CDR2 YFSETQ. The CDR3 is made up of 15 amino acids. The ends lost 5 bases at V and 15 bases at J; junction bases unmatched: 12. In DNA, the CDR3 is TGCGCCAGCAGACTAGGACTAGCGGGAGGGACCGTTGGGTTCTTC. It encodes CASRLGLAGGTVGFF.

The chain links TRBV19 to TRBJ1-1; 7 nucleotides match TRBD1. The CDR3 runs 14 residues. The germline gives CDR1 LNHDA, CDR2 SQIVND (reference sequence). V shed 9 bases and J 3 bases; nucleotides not matched to a gene: 10. The CDR3 nucleotides read TGTGCCAGCCGACAGGGCCCGGTGGACACTGAAGCTTTCTTT. Amino acid sequence: CASRQGPVDTEAFF.

This clone was found once. The CDR3 bases are TGTGCCAGCAGCTATATCAATGAGCAGTTCTTC. This sequence encodes CASSYINEQFF. The chain uses TRBV7-2 and TRBJ2-1; D is undetermined. Germline loops: CDR1 SGHTA, CDR2 FQGNSA. The CDR3 has 11 amino acids. Trimming shortened V by 4 bases and J by 6 bases, and 4 bases separated the two germline ends.

V is TRBV11-2 and J is TRBJ2-7, with D unclear. Germline V gene data show CDR1 as SGHAT and CDR2 as FQNNGV. CDR3 length: 12 residues. Trimming took off 5 bases at V and 6 bases at J, with 11 bases between the two ends. The CDR3: CASSRGGSEQYF. Written as DNA, the CDR3 is TGTGCCAGCAGCCGAGGTGGAAGCGAGCAGTACTTC.

This clone was seen a single time. The chain couples TRBV19 to TRBJ2-2; 7 bases match TRBD1. V was pared by 0 bases and J by 9 bases, with 7 bases of the junction left unmatched. The CDR3 runs 15 residues. CDR1 LNHDA and CDR2 SQIVND come from the germline V gene (reference sequence). The CDR3 loop is CASSIEQGILRELFF. The CDR3 nucleotides are TGTGCCAGTAGTATAGAACAGGGGATCTTAAGGGAGCTGTTTTTT.

V gene TRBV25-1 combines with J gene TRBJ1-2, with D perhaps TRBD1 (5 bases). The CDR3 has 13 residues. The V end was cut by 5 bases, the J end by 4 bases, with 11 bases between. Germline assignment: CDR1 MGHDK and CDR2 SYGVNS. The CDR3 region has the DNA TGTGCCAGCAGTATGGGGGAGGGCTATGGCTACACCTTC. It is translated as CASSMGEGYGYTF.

The V and J genes are TRBV19 and TRBJ2-5, with 9 bases that match TRBD1. The germline gives CDR1 LNHDA, CDR2 SQIVND (reference sequence). The CDR3 runs to 13 residues. Trimming at V came to 6 bases and at J to 2 bases, leaving 1 base not matched to a gene. The CDR3 loop is CASSGTGQETQYF. CDR3 DNA sequence: TGTGCCAGTAGCGGGACAGGGCAAGAGACCCAGTACTTC.